Following are 24 T cell receptor beta chains from one sample sequenced in a study of blood T cell repertoires in COVID-19 (dated by TCRdb to about 2020). Library generation was performed with the immunoSEQ multiplex PCR assay. In TCRdb, the immuneACCESS table is reduced to in-frame sequences with V and J assigned. These tables do not hold every clone; where another copy was compared, an unresolved V gene accounts for under half, and the others remain unexplained. The sample table shows 25,000 to 35,000 clones, and approximately 90% are seen once. Clones ranked in the top ten supply roughly 9.9% of the sample. The sequenced material came from peripheral blood. The receptors here all came from a human donor in a cohort sampled during active COVID-19.

With regard to this clone: Sequence at one end of the junction differs from germline and may be a read error. The rearrangement uses TRBV2 and TRBJ2-7, with D perhaps TRBD1 (5 bases). The CDR3 runs 14 residues. The V gene's germline CDR1 is SNHLY and CDR2 FYNNEI. The CDR3 region has the DNA TGTGCCAGCAATAAACGACAGATTTCCTTCGAGCAGTACTTC. Translated: CASNKRQISFEQYF.

The chain joins TRBV5-6 to TRBJ1-5, with D uncertain. The CDR3 contains 15 residues. V lost 0 bases and J 5 bases, leaving 12 bases between the germline ends. Germline V gene lookup returns CDR1 SGHDT and CDR2 YYEEEE. The CDR3 DNA reads TGTGCCAGCAGCTTGGGCAGAAGTGGTTATCAGCCCCAGCATTTT. Translating it yields CASSLGRSGYQPQHF.

On this clone itself: Other DNA sequences in the sample encode the same CDR3. The chain links TRBV5-1 to TRBJ1-1; perhaps TRBD1 as D (6 bases). CDR1 is SGHRS, CDR2 YFSETQ, per germline. The V and J ends lost 5 bases and 2 bases respectively, with 10 bases between them. CDR3 size: 13 residues. The CDR3 is CASRLQGNTEAFF. CDR3 nucleotide sequence: TGCGCCAGCAGATTACAGGGTAACACTGAAGCTTTCTTT.

V usage is TRBV7-2 and J usage is TRBJ1-4; D remains unclear. V dropped 4 bases and J dropped 7 bases, with 16 bases sitting between them. The V gene's germline CDR1 is SGHTA and CDR2 FQGNSA. This CDR3 is built from 15 residues. The CDR3 loop is CASSSNGASGEKLFF. CDR3 bases: TGTGCCAGCAGCTCCAACGGAGCGAGCGGTGAAAAACTGTTTTTT.

The rearrangement joins TRBV7-2 to TRBJ1-6, with D tentatively TRBD1 (6 bases). Germline V gene data show CDR1 as SGHTA and CDR2 as FQGNSA. The CDR3 spans 17 residues. V lost 7 bases to trimming and J lost 9 bases, with 25 bases between them. CDR3 loop: CASTRRGTGRAGSPLHF. In nucleotides, the CDR3 is TGTGCCAGCACGCGGAGAGGCACAGGGAGGGCTGGTTCACCCCTCCACTTT.

The CDR3 coding sequence is TGTGCCAGCAGTGTCCCTAGCGGGAGGGCCCCGGCTGGTCAGTTCTTC. Its protein product is CASSVPSGRAPAGQFF. V and J are TRBV6-1 and TRBJ2-1; 12 bases map to TRBD2. The CDR3 totals 16 residues. Germline V gene data show CDR1 as MNHNS and CDR2 as SASEGT. V trimming: 4 bases; J trimming: 13 bases; junction bases outside the gene matches: 14.

V gene TRBV7-5 combines with J gene TRBJ1-2; the listed D gene, TRBD1, was not tested against the DNA. TRBV7-5 is a pseudogene locus. This CDR3 has 22 residues. The CDR3 bases are TGTGCCAGAAGCTTAGACAGGTCCGTAATCGACCCCTCTACCCGGAACGACTATGGCTACACCTTC. It encodes CARSLDRSVIDPSTRNDYGYTF.

CDR3 nucleotide sequence: TGTGCCAGCAGCCCGAGGGAGTTTAAATATGGCTACACCTTC. The encoded protein is CASSPREFKYGYTF. V and J are TRBV6-4 and TRBJ1-2; D is ambiguous. Looked up from germline, CDR1 is MRHNA and CDR2 is SNTAGT. The CDR3 totals 14 residues. Trimming pared 6 bases from V and 5 bases from J, leaving 16 bases between.

With regard to this clone: One junction end disagrees with the germline gene, perhaps due to a read error. The rearrangement links TRBV29-1 to TRBJ1-2; TRBD1 agrees at 7 bases. CDR1 and CDR2 from the germline V gene are SQVTM and ANQGSEA. The CDR3 consists of 11 residues. As DNA, the CDR3 is TGCAGCGATTTAACTGGGGGACAGAGCCACTTC. It codes for CSDLTGGQSHF. Looking up the rest from reference TRBV29-1 and TRBJ1-2 gives the full variable domain: SAVISQKPSRDICQRGTSLTIQCQVDSQVTMMFWYRQQPGQSLTLIATANQGSEATYESGFVIDKFPISRPNLTFSTLTVSNMSPEDSSIYLCSDLTGGQSHFGSGTRLTVV.

The chain uses TRBV6-2 or TRBV6-3 and TRBJ2-3; TRBD2 matches 8 bases. Germline V CDR1 and CDR2: MNHEY, SVGEGT. Trimming took 6 bases from V and 0 from J; bases not matched to a gene: 5. CDR3 size: 15 residues. The CDR3 region is CASSPRTSSTDTQYF. The CDR3 bases are TGTGCCAGCAGCCCCCGGACTAGCAGCACAGATACGCAGTATTTT.

This chain joins TRBV2 and TRBJ1-5; 7 bases match TRBD1. Germline-derived CDR1 and CDR2 are SNHLY and FYNNEI. The CDR3 runs to 14 residues. Losses at the gene ends were 6 bases for V and 3 bases for J; bases not matched to a gene: 5. CDR3 sequence: CASSEGAANQPQHF. The CDR3 nucleotides are TGTGCCAGCAGCGAGGGGGCCGCCAATCAGCCCCAGCATTTT.

V gene TRBV6-9 combines with J gene TRBJ1-1, with 7 bases lining up with TRBD1. V was clipped by 4 bases and J by 7 bases; unmatched bases: 9. This CDR3 is built from 14 residues. The germline CDR1 and CDR2 sequences are MNHGY and SVAAGI. CDR3 bases: TGTGCCAGCAGTTGTTTTGACAGGGCTTATGAAGCTTTCTTT. It yields the protein CASSCFDRAYEAFF.

The chain joins TRBV11-2 to TRBJ2-1; D ambiguous. The CDR3 sequence is 17 residues long. CDR1 is SGHAT, CDR2 FQNNGV, per germline. With 3 bases removed from V and 8 bases from J, the gap between germline ends came to 23 bases. The CDR3 protein is CASSFSPDSLLIDEQFF. CDR3 nucleotide sequence: TGTGCCAGCAGCTTTTCCCCCGACTCCCTGCTGATCGATGAGCAGTTCTTC. The full variable domain, with the rest looked up from reference TRBV11-2 and TRBJ2-1, is EAGVAQSPRYKIIEKRQSVAFWCNPISGHATLYWYQQILGQGPKLLIQFQNNGVVDDSQLPKDRFSAERLKGVDSTLKIQPAKLEDSAVYLCASSFSPDSLLIDEQFFGPGTRLTVL.

The rearrangement joins TRBV24-1 to TRBJ2-1; 10 bases align to TRBD2. The CDR3 consists of 16 residues. The germline V gene encodes CDR1 KGHDR and CDR2 SFDVKD. V shed 1 base, J shed 9 bases, and the junction held 8 bases outside the gene matches. The CDR3 DNA is TGTGCCACCAGTGATTTACGCTCGGGACTAGCGATTGAGCAGTTCTTC. It encodes CATSDLRSGLAIEQFF.

V usage is TRBV7-6 and J usage is TRBJ2-3, with 8 positions matching TRBD1. V lost 5 bases to trimming and J lost 0 bases; unmatched junction nucleotides: 10. The CDR3 is 17 residues long. Germline V CDR1 and CDR2: SGHVS, FNYEAQ. The CDR3 loop is CASSRNRGMFSTDTQYF. The CDR3 DNA reads as TGTGCCAGCAGCAGGAACAGGGGGATGTTTAGCACAGATACGCAGTATTTT.

This sequence joins TRBV18 and TRBJ2-5, with D tentatively TRBD1 (6 bases). The V and J ends lost 2 bases and 3 bases respectively, with 10 bases between them. The length of the CDR3 is 14 residues. The V gene's germline CDR1 is KGHSH and CDR2 LQKENI. The CDR3 bases are TGTGCCAGCTCACCAGGTGCAGGGGAAGAGACCCAGTACTTC. This encodes CASSPGAGEETQYF.

The J gene is TRBJ2-7, the V gene TRBV10-3; D unresolved. Germline values: CDR1 ENHRY, CDR2 SYGVKD. V lost 4 bases and J 1 base, leaving 11 bases between the germline ends. This CDR3 comprises 14 residues. The CDR3 region has the DNA TGTGCCATCAGTGGCGGAGCGCCTTCCTACGAGCAGTACTTC. As protein: CAISGGAPSYEQYF.

V and J are TRBV11-2 and TRBJ1-1, with D possibly being TRBD1 (6 bases). This CDR3 spans 15 amino acids. In germline, CDR1 is SGHAT, CDR2 FQNNGV. Trimming shortened V by 1 base and J by 1 base, and 10 bases separated the two germline ends. CDR3 residues: CASSLVGRGNTEAFF. Here the CDR3 DNA reads TGTGCCAGCAGCTTAGTTGGCAGGGGGAACACTGAAGCTTTCTTT.

This chain uses TRBV6-5 with TRBJ2-1; TRBD2 is a possible D gene (5 bases). Germline values: CDR1 MNHEY, CDR2 SVGAGI. Trimming pared 7 bases from V and 4 bases from J, leaving 14 bases between. The CDR3 covers 14 residues. DNA for the CDR3: TGTGCCAGCAAGCCAGCGGCAAATTACAATGAGCAGTTCTTC. Its protein product is CASKPAANYNEQFF.

The genes are TRBV6-5 and TRBJ1-1; D possibly corresponds to TRBD1 (5 bases). V was pared by 8 bases and J by 3 bases, with 16 bases between. In germline, CDR1 is MNHEY, CDR2 SVGAGI. The CDR3 contains 14 residues. CDR3 coding DNA: TGTGCCAGCCTAACGGGGGGGTGGGACACTGAAGCTTTCTTT. It is translated as CASLTGGWDTEAFF.

The chain combines TRBV30 with TRBJ1-3; possible D gene TRBD1, 5 bases. Germline V gene lookup returns CDR1 GTSNPN and CDR2 SVGIG (reference sequence). The CDR3 is 14 residues long. The germline V and J ends were trimmed by 0 bases and 9 bases, with 15 bases remaining between them. In DNA, the CDR3 is TGTGCCTGGAGTGTTGGGACTGTCGGAGGCACCATATATTTT. Protein product: CAWSVGTVGGTIYF. The full variable domain, in which reference TRBV30 and TRBJ1-3 provide the parts outside the CDR3, is SQTIHQWPATLVQPVGSPLSLECTVEGTSNPNLYWYRQAAGRGLQLLFYSVGIGQISSEVPQNLSASRPQDRQFILSSKKLLLSDSGFYLCAWSVGTVGGTIYFGEGSWLTVV.

This chain connects TRBV6-5 to TRBJ1-5, with no clear D. CDR3 length equals 13 residues. Germline V gene sequence: CDR1 MNHEY, CDR2 SVGAGI. V lost 8 bases and J lost 0, with 8 bases in between. CDR3 protein: CASGVVSNQPQHF. The CDR3 DNA follows: TGTGCCAGCGGAGTCGTTAGCAATCAGCCCCAGCATTTT.

The chain joins TRBV29-1 to TRBJ2-1; 9 nucleotides line up with TRBD2. This CDR3 spans 14 amino acids. J lost 5 bases, V lost 4 bases, and 6 bases had no gene match. The germline gives CDR1 SQVTM, CDR2 ANQGSEA. The CDR3: CSVAGSGRHNEQFF. Here the CDR3 DNA reads TGCAGCGTTGCTGGTAGCGGGAGACACAATGAGCAGTTCTTC.

The CDR3 DNA follows: TGTGCCAGCGCGGGGGACCTCTCTGGAAACACCATATATTTT. Its translation is CASAGDLSGNTIYF. The genes are TRBV9 and TRBJ1-3; possible D gene TRBD1, 5 bases. The V gene lost 7 bases and the J gene lost 0 bases, with 11 bases spanning the gap. The CDR3 length is 14 residues. In germline, CDR1 is SGDLS, CDR2 YYNGEE.